This T cell receptor (beta chain) derives from a study of shared clonotypes between healthy human individuals. Study-wide findings and caveats: Read depth was anticipated to influence clonotype sharing among donors. Shared across several donors were around 5% of the naive CD4 clonotypes.

The germline gives CDR1 SGDLS, CDR2 YYNGEE. This CDR3 has 16 amino acids. V dropped 0 bases and J dropped 8; count of bases not matched to a gene: 10. Points on this clone: Its antigen is unknown.

Each sample came from a Caucasian adult donor living in Nashville, Tennessee. Assay execution took place at the deep level. Using immunoSEQ multiplex PCR, the repertoire was profiled, and TCRdb retains in-frame clones only, with some absent. The data hold around 550,000 clones, with 90% to 96% observed a single time. The chain joins TRBV9 to TRBJ2-1, with 8 bases lining up with TRBD2. The source is a woman in her 30s in good health. The sequenced material came from naive CD4+ T cells sorted from blood. Noted subset: CD45RA+ positively selected. CDR3 protein: CASSVGQSGSTYEQFF. As DNA, the CDR3 is TGTGCCAGCAGCGTAGGTCAAAGCGGGAGTACCTATGAGCAGTTCTTC. Complete variable domain (other parts from reference TRBV9 and TRBJ2-1): DSGVTQTPKHLITATGQRVTLRCSPRSGDLSVYWYQQSLDQGLQFLIQYYNGEERAKGNILERFSAQQFPDLHSELNLSSLELGDSALYFCASSVGQSGSTYEQFFGPGTRLTVL.